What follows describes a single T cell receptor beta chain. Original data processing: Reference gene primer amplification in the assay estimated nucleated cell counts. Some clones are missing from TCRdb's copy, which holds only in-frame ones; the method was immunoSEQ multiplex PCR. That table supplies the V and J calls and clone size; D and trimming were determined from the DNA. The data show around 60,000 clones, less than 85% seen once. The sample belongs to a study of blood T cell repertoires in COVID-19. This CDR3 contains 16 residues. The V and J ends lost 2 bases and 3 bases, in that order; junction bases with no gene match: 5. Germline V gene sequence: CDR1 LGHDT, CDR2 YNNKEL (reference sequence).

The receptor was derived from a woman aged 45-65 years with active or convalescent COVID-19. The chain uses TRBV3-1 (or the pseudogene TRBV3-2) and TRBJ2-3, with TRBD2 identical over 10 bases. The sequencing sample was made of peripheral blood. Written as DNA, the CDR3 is TGTGCCAGCAGCCAATTAGCGGGGGGTACAACAGATACGCAGTATTTT. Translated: CASSQLAGGTTDTQYF.